This T cell receptor (beta chain) was identified in a study of T cells in localized non-small cell lung cancer. Germline CDR1 is GTSNPN and CDR2 is SVGIG (reference sequence). V lost 4 bases and J lost 0, with 10 bases in between. This CDR3 contains 14 residues. Study-wide findings and caveats: Maximal T cell clonality occurred in uninvolved adjacent lung, with tumor ranking below it.

TCRdb's table, derived via immunoSEQ multiplex PCR, lists solely in-frame clones and lacks some. The data show about 4,500 clones, with approximately 28% seen just once and about 7.8% held by the top ten. Regarding this clone: Its antigen is undetermined. The sample has other DNA sequences that encode this CDR3 too.

The origin of this receptor is a male donor aged 60 or older with stage I lung adenocarcinoma. Sequenced here: lung tumor tissue, sampled before any cancer treatment. The genes are TRBV30 and TRBJ1-3; maybe TRBD1 (5 bases). CDR3 in amino acids: CAWNPGSSGNTIYF. The CDR3 DNA sequence: TGTGCCTGGAACCCAGGGAGCTCTGGAAACACCATATATTTT.